These 31 T cell receptor beta chains were sequenced from one sample in a study of blood T cell repertoires in COVID-19. Libraries were prepared by immunoSEQ multiplex PCR; TCRdb keeps only in-frame clonotypes and omits some of them. The profile shows 300,000 to 350,000 clones, about nine tenths of them singletons. The sample taken for sequencing was PBMCs or T cells enriched from blood (not recorded which). The source of these receptors is a woman aged 30 to 39 who had recovered from COVID-19.

The chain employs TRBV30 and TRBJ2-1; 11 nucleotides line up with TRBD2. Trimming took 0 bases from V and 7 from J; bases not matched to a gene: 8. Looked up from germline, CDR1 is GTSNPN and CDR2 is SVGIG (reference sequence). The CDR3 runs 16 residues. CDR3 sequence: CAWSVRTSGSWNEQFF. The CDR3 region has the DNA TGTGCCTGGAGTGTACGTACTAGCGGGAGTTGGAATGAGCAGTTCTTC.

The chain is built from TRBV2 and TRBJ1-5; 9 nucleotides align to TRBD1. J lost 5 bases, V lost 6 bases, and 8 bases had no gene match. Germline V lookup: CDR1 SNHLY, CDR2 FYNNEI. The CDR3 runs to 15 residues. The CDR3 DNA follows: TGTGCCAGCAGGGGGGGACAGGGAGACTATCAGCCCCAGCATTTT. Amino acid sequence: CASRGGQGDYQPQHF.

The chain employs TRBV4-1 and TRBJ2-2, with 9 bases identical to TRBD2. V dropped 2 bases and J dropped 6; count of bases not matched to a gene: 4. Germline-derived CDR1 and CDR2 are MGHRA and YSYEKL. This CDR3 region has 15 residues. This chain's CDR3 is CASSQTASGAGELFF. In nucleotides, the CDR3 is TGCGCCAGCAGCCAAACCGCTAGCGGGGCCGGGGAGCTGTTTTTT.

This chain connects TRBV7-2 to TRBJ2-7; weak D call: TRBD1 (6 bases). Germline lookup yields CDR1 SGHTA and CDR2 FQGNSA. With 1 base removed from V and 4 bases from J, the gap between germline ends came to 20 bases. The length of the CDR3 is 17 residues. The CDR3 sequence is CASSLVTTATGGYEQYF. In DNA, the CDR3 is TGTGCCAGCAGCTTAGTCACCACCGCGACAGGTGGATACGAGCAGTACTTC.

This clone has only a few counts. The V call is TRBV28, the J call TRBJ1-3; the D gene is possibly TRBD1 (6 bases). V was trimmed by 6 bases and J by 0 bases, leaving 21 bases between them. Germline assignment: CDR1 MDHEN and CDR2 SYDVKM. The CDR3 extends over 18 amino acids. CDR3 residues: CASRLRGLWAGSGNTIYF. For the CDR3, the DNA is TGTGCCAGCAGGTTGAGGGGGTTGTGGGCCGGCTCTGGAAACACCATATATTTT.

Concerning this clone itself: The same CDR3 can be traced to other DNA sequences in this sample. V gene TRBV18 combines with J gene TRBJ1-2; 7 bases agree with TRBD1. This CDR3 comprises 13 residues. With V trimmed by 3 bases and J by 8 bases, 6 bases remained unmatched. Germline CDR1 is KGHSH and CDR2 is LQKENI. As DNA, the CDR3 is TGTGCCAGCTCACCCGACAGGGAGGACGGCTACACCTTC. This gives the protein CASSPDREDGYTF.

This clone was seen a single time. The V gene is TRBV5-6, the J gene TRBJ1-1, with D uncertain. Trimming stripped 4 bases from V and 4 bases from J, with 11 bases between. This CDR3 has 13 residues. Looked up from germline, CDR1 is SGHDT and CDR2 is YYEEEE. Here the CDR3 reads CASSPVGGTEAFF. For the CDR3, the DNA is TGTGCCAGCAGCCCGGTTGGAGGCACTGAAGCTTTCTTT.

The J gene is TRBJ2-7, the V gene TRBV18, with 9 positions matching TRBD2. Germline loops: CDR1 KGHSH, CDR2 LQKENI. J was trimmed by 1 base and V by 4 bases; bases with no gene match: 8. This CDR3 comprises 16 residues. CDR3: CASSQRLAGESYEQYF. CDR3 coding DNA: TGTGCCAGCTCACAAAGATTAGCGGGAGAGTCCTACGAGCAGTACTTC.

This chain uses TRBV14 with TRBJ2-5, with 11 bases matching TRBD2. CDR3 length equals 17 residues. The V segment lost 1 base and the J segment 5 bases; nucleotides outside the gene matches: 9. Germline CDR1 and CDR2: SGHDN and FVKESK. CDR3 DNA: TGTGCCAGCAGCCAAGGAACTAGCGGGAGTTTATGGGAGACCCAGTACTTC. Translating it yields CASSQGTSGSLWETQYF.

This chain links TRBV3-1 (or the pseudogene TRBV3-2) with TRBJ2-6, with TRBD1 matching 8 bases. The length of the CDR3 is 19 residues. Germline trimming cut 4 bases from V and 0 bases from J; bases unmatched to any gene: 11. CDR1 LGHDT and CDR2 YNNKEL come from the germline V gene (reference sequence). For the CDR3, the DNA is TGTGCCAGCAGCCGAGCCGGGACAGGACCATTCTCTGGGGCCAACGTCCTGACTTTC. Its protein is CASSRAGTGPFSGANVLTF.

CDR3 nucleotide sequence: TGTGCCAGTAGTCCAGGACTAGTAAGGGCAGATACGCAGTATTTT. Encoded protein: CASSPGLVRADTQYF. This rearrangement joins TRBV19 to TRBJ2-3; 7 bases are a match to TRBD2. The J segment lost 4 bases and the V segment lost 5 bases, leaving 9 bases of the junction unmatched. The CDR3 runs to 15 residues. Germline V lookup: CDR1 LNHDA, CDR2 SQIVND (reference sequence).

The rearrangement joins TRBV4-1 to TRBJ2-7, with TRBD2 as a possible D gene (7 bases). The germline V gene has CDR1 MGHRA and CDR2 YSYEKL. The CDR3 sequence is 17 residues long. Trimming stripped 5 bases from V and 1 base from J, with 21 bases between. The CDR3 coding sequence is TGCGCCAGCAGCTCGGTCCTAAGGGGGAGGGCGTCCTACGAGCAGTACTTC. Its protein product is CASSSVLRGRASYEQYF.

CDR3 protein: CASSSTTPGANTEAFF. Written as DNA, the CDR3 is TGTGCCAGCAGTTCAACGACTCCTGGAGCCAACACTGAAGCTTTCTTT. V and J are TRBV28 and TRBJ1-1; D unresolved. V lost 4 bases and J lost 2, with 17 bases in between. Per germline, CDR1 MDHEN and CDR2 SYDVKM. The CDR3 length is 16 residues.

The J gene is TRBJ1-2, the V gene TRBV18; a possible D gene is TRBD1 (6 bases). V was pared by 6 bases and J by 3 bases, with 23 bases between. Germline CDR1 KGHSH, CDR2 LQKENI. This CDR3 has 17 residues. CDR3 protein: CASSKETGVQIDYGYTF. The DNA of the CDR3 is TGTGCCAGCTCGAAGGAGACAGGCGTCCAAATTGACTATGGCTACACCTTC. The full variable domain, completed using reference TRBV18 and TRBJ1-2, is NAGVMQNPRHLVRRRGQEARLRCSPMKGHSHVYWYRQLPEEGLKFMVYLQKENIIDESGMPKERFSAEFPKEGPSILRIQQVVRGDSAAYFCASSKETGVQIDYGYTFGSGTRLTVV.

CDR3 sequence reads: CASSRQGPDTQYF. CDR3 sequence (DNA): TGTGCCAGCTCACGTCAGGGTCCAGATACGCAGTATTTT. V is TRBV18 and J is TRBJ2-3, with a weak D call TRBD1 (5 bases). The germline V gene encodes CDR1 KGHSH and CDR2 LQKENI. CDR3 size: 13 residues. V was cut by 4 bases and J by 4 bases, with 9 bases left in between.

The chain combines TRBV11-2 with TRBJ2-7; TRBD2 matches at 13 bases. Germline V gives CDR1 SGHAT, CDR2 FQNNGV. The CDR3 runs 16 residues. Trimming took 5 bases from V and 4 from J; bases not matched to a gene: 8. CDR3 amino acids: CASSPQTSGRIYEQYF. In nucleotides, the CDR3 is TGTGCCAGCAGCCCCCAGACTAGCGGGAGGATTTACGAGCAGTACTTC.

V gene TRBV18 combines with J gene TRBJ2-2, with TRBD2 as a possible D gene (6 bases). Trimming shortened V by 6 bases and J by 5 bases, and 16 bases separated the two germline ends. CDR3 length: 15 amino acids. Germline values: CDR1 KGHSH, CDR2 LQKENI. The DNA for the CDR3 is TGTGCCAGCTCGCCCCTGGGGGGTCCGACCGGGGAGCTGTTTTTT. Its protein is CASSPLGGPTGELFF.

This clone has just one count. The V gene is TRBV11-3, the J gene TRBJ1-4; D possibly corresponds to TRBD1 (5 bases). The CDR3 has 16 amino acids. Germline CDR1 reads SGHNT; CDR2 reads YENEEA. Trimming took off 0 bases at V and 0 bases at J, with 8 bases between the two ends. CDR3 DNA sequence: TGTGCCAGCAGCTTAGAAGGGGAAACAACTAATGAAAAACTGTTTTTT. Protein: CASSLEGETTNEKLFF.

The CDR3 DNA follows: TGCGCCAGCAGCCTTATACTCGACAGGGGGAAGACCCAGTACTTC. Its translation: CASSLILDRGKTQYF. The rearrangement uses TRBV4-1 and TRBJ2-5, with 9 bases that match TRBD1. The V segment lost 4 bases and the J segment 6 bases; nucleotides outside the gene matches: 9. The CDR3 has 15 residues. In germline, CDR1 is MGHRA, CDR2 YSYEKL.

The chain is built from TRBV19 and TRBJ1-2; weak D call: TRBD1 (5 bases). The CDR3 loop spans 12 amino acids. The germline V gene has CDR1 LNHDA and CDR2 SQIVND (reference sequence). Deletions cut 6 bases from V and 7 bases from J, with 12 bases between. CDR3 amino acids: CASRGGIPGYTF. The CDR3 DNA reads as TGTGCCAGTAGGGGGGGGATCCCTGGCTACACCTTC.

This CDR3 is CASSEGQSDTQYF. Here the CDR3 DNA reads TGTGCCAGCAGTGAGGGACAGTCAGATACGCAGTATTTT. The chain uses TRBV2 and TRBJ2-3; 7 bases line up with TRBD1. Germline CDR1 and CDR2: SNHLY and FYNNEI. J was trimmed by 4 bases and V by 3 bases; bases with no gene match: 1. The CDR3 runs to 13 residues. The entire variable domain, with the rest obtained from reference TRBV2 and TRBJ2-3, is as follows: EPEVTQTPSHQVTQMGQEVILRCVPISNHLYFYWYRQILGQKVEFLVSFYNNEISEKSEIFDDQFSVERPDGSNFTLKIRSTKLEDSAMYFCASSEGQSDTQYFGPGTRLTVL.

V is TRBV19 and J is TRBJ1-4; 7 positions agree with TRBD1. The germline gives CDR1 LNHDA, CDR2 SQIVND (reference sequence). V dropped 5 bases and J dropped 11; count of bases not matched to a gene: 11. This CDR3 has 14 residues. CDR3 protein: CASSSDREWGKLFF. The CDR3 coding sequence is TGTGCCAGTAGTTCCGACAGGGAATGGGGTAAACTGTTTTTT.

CDR3 nucleotides: TGTGCCAGCAGGCGGACAGACGAAGCTTTCTTT. Translation: CASRRTDEAFF. The chain couples TRBV6-5 to TRBJ1-1; tentative D call: TRBD1 (6 bases). V lost 6 bases and J 8 bases, leaving 10 bases between the germline ends. Germline V gene sequence: CDR1 MNHEY, CDR2 SVGAGI. The CDR3 has 11 amino acids.

This rearrangement joins TRBV7-2 to TRBJ1-5; D is undetermined. Germline V gives CDR1 SGHTA, CDR2 FQGNSA. V lost 0 bases and J lost 0, with 6 bases in between. There are 15 residues in the CDR3. The CDR3 DNA sequence: TGTGCCAGCAGCTTAGCACCGGTTAGCAATCAGCCCCAGCATTTT. Translating it yields CASSLAPVSNQPQHF. Together with reference TRBV7-2 and TRBJ1-5, the CDR3 gives the full variable domain: GAGVSQSPSNKVTEKGKDVELRCDPISGHTALYWYRQSLGQGLEFLIYFQGNSAPDKSGLPSDRFSAERTGGSVSTLTIQRTQQEDSAVYLCASSLAPVSNQPQHFGDGTRLSIL.

This chain uses TRBV20-1 with TRBJ1-1; weak D call: TRBD1 (6 bases). In germline, CDR1 is DFQATT, CDR2 SNEGSKA (reference sequence). This CDR3 contains 11 residues. V dropped 3 bases and J dropped 9 bases, with 11 bases sitting between them. DNA for the CDR3: TGCAGTGCTAGGTCGGACAGTAAAGCTTTCTTT. This gives the protein CSARSDSKAFF.

The V gene is TRBV10-3, the J gene TRBJ2-5, with TRBD1 identical over 9 bases. CDR1 and CDR2 (germline): ENHRY, SYGVKD. V trimming: 6 bases; J trimming: 4 bases; junction bases outside the gene matches: 6. The CDR3 sequence is 14 residues long. DNA of the CDR3: TGTGCCATCAGGAAAGGACAGGGGAGAGAGACCCAGTACTTC. Its protein is CAIRKGQGRETQYF.

The genes are TRBV29-1 and TRBJ2-5, with 8 nucleotides matching TRBD1. After removal of 3 bases from V and 2 bases from J, the junction contained 23 bases not matched to a gene. The CDR3 loop spans 20 amino acids. Per the germline V gene, CDR1 is SQVTM and CDR2 is ANQGSEA. In DNA, the CDR3 is TGCAGCGTTGACGGAATAAGACGGACAGGGAAACAATTAACTCAAGAGACCCAGTACTTC. Translation: CSVDGIRRTGKQLTQETQYF.

The chain is built from TRBV7-9 and TRBJ2-2; D remains ambiguous. Germline V CDR1 and CDR2: SEHNR, FQNEAQ (reference sequence). Trimming took off 6 bases at V and 3 bases at J, with 11 bases between the two ends. The CDR3 covers 14 residues. CDR3: CASRIESDTGELFF. Here the CDR3 DNA reads TGTGCCAGCAGGATTGAATCGGACACCGGGGAGCTGTTTTTT. Full variable domain (rest looked up from reference TRBV7-9 and TRBJ2-2): DTGVSQNPRHKITKRGQNVTFRCDPISEHNRLYWYRQTLGQGPEFLTYFQNEAQLEKSRLLSDRFSAERPKGSFSTLEIQRTEQGDSAMYLCASRIESDTGELFFGEGSRLTVL.

The V and J genes are TRBV19 and TRBJ1-4; 10 bases match TRBD1. The CDR3 totals 14 residues. With 8 bases clipped from V and 7 bases from J, the junction kept 7 bases outside the gene matches. From germline, CDR1 is LNHDA and CDR2 SQIVND (reference sequence). The CDR3 reads CASRGQGLFEKLFF. The DNA of the CDR3 is TGTGCCAGTCGGGGACAGGGGCTGTTTGAAAAACTGTTTTTT.

The V call is TRBV11-3, the J call TRBJ1-2, with D maybe TRBD1 (6 bases). The CDR3 has 15 residues. Trimming removed 0 bases at V and 2 bases at J, with 10 bases between. CDR1 and CDR2 from the germline V gene are SGHNT and YENEEA. The CDR3 DNA follows: TGTGCCAGCAGCTTAGATGGACAGTTAAACTATGGCTACACCTTC. Translated, it gives CASSLDGQLNYGYTF.

The CDR3 DNA is TGTGCCAGCAGCTTACGTTATTCAGGGGGCCCTCGGCCTCGTGAAAAACTGTTTTTT. This translates into CASSLRYSGGPRPREKLFF. The chain recombines TRBV7-8 with TRBJ1-4; TRBD1 aligns across 8 bases. V shed 2 bases, J shed 7 bases, and the junction held 18 bases outside the gene matches. There are 19 residues in the CDR3. CDR1 is SGHVS and CDR2 is FQNEAQ in the germline V gene.